These 8 T cell receptor beta chains came from one sample sequenced in a study of graft-versus-host responses after intestinal transplantation. Profiled with immunoSEQ multiplex PCR; TCRdb holds only in-frame clones, not every one. The sample holds 20,000 to 25,000 clones, roughly 33% seen once. Co-plated with 200,000 CFSE-labeled responder cells were 200,000 irradiated, violet-dye-labeled stimulator cells. The input for sequencing was alloreactive CD8+ T cells from a mixed lymphocyte reaction culture, taken before intestinal transplant. The subset was: CFSE-low proliferating T cells sorted from roughly six-day pre-transplant mixed lymphocyte reaction (GvH or HvG direction). All receptors derive from a human patient who received an intestinal transplant.

V is TRBV2 and J is TRBJ2-1; D may be TRBD2 (6 bases). The CDR3 has 15 amino acids. V was cut by 10 bases and J by 1 base, with 17 bases left in between. CDR1 and CDR2 (germline): SNHLY, FYNNEI. In DNA, the CDR3 is TGTGCCATCACCTGGGGGGTGGGGTCCTACAATGAGCAGTTCTTC. Its protein is CAITWGVGSYNEQFF.

The table lists this clone with a few counts. The chain is built from TRBV7-9 and TRBJ2-1; no clear D. CDR3 length equals 13 residues. The V gene's germline CDR1 is SEHNR and CDR2 FQNEAQ (reference sequence). V lost 2 bases and J 5 bases, leaving 7 bases between the germline ends. The CDR3 sequence is CASSLLSHNEQFF. Here the CDR3 DNA reads TGTGCCAGCAGCTTATTATCTCACAATGAGCAGTTCTTC.

The J gene is TRBJ2-7, the V gene TRBV29-1; D could derive from TRBD1 or TRBD2 (7 bases each). In germline, CDR1 is SQVTM, CDR2 ANQGSEA. CDR3 length equals 14 residues. Trimming removed 5 bases from V and 0 bases from J, with 14 bases in between. The CDR3 is CSVSGGDSSYEQYF. Here the CDR3 DNA reads TGCAGCGTTTCAGGGGGGGACAGCTCCTACGAGCAGTACTTC.

This chain connects TRBV11-2 to TRBJ2-3; D call uncertain. Germline V gene data show CDR1 as SGHAT and CDR2 as FQNNGV. Trimming removed 1 base at V and 2 bases at J, with 4 bases between. The CDR3 spans 13 residues. This chain's CDR3 is CASSLAITDTQYF. DNA for the CDR3: TGTGCCAGCAGCTTAGCCATCACAGATACGCAGTATTTT.

This clone was recorded a few times. The sample carries other DNA sequences with the same CDR3. The chain links TRBV7-6 to TRBJ2-1; 7 nucleotides align to TRBD2. The CDR3 runs to 16 residues. J was trimmed by 0 bases and V by 1 base; bases with no gene match: 3. Germline assignment: CDR1 SGHVS and CDR2 FNYEAQ. CDR3 amino acids: CASSLGAGDSYNEQFF. In DNA, the CDR3 is TGTGCCAGCAGCTTAGGGGCGGGAGACTCCTACAATGAGCAGTTCTTC.

The chain has TRBV2 and TRBJ2-5; TRBD1 matches 8 bases. The trim removed 11 bases at V and 5 bases at J, leaving 7 bases unmatched. CDR1 is SNHLY, CDR2 FYNNEI, per germline. There are 12 residues in the CDR3. Written as DNA, the CDR3 is TGTGCCCAGGACAGGGAATCGGAGACCCAGTACTTC. Translated: CAQDRESETQYF.

This clone was recorded a few times. This chain joins TRBV6-4 and TRBJ2-3; D is unresolved. The CDR3 contains 16 residues. V lost 0 bases, J lost 2 bases, and 12 bases lay in between. Germline CDR1 reads MRHNA; CDR2 reads SNTAGT. CDR3 DNA: TGTGCCAGCAGTGACTCGGCCTTCAGGAACACAGATACGCAGTATTTT. Translated: CASSDSAFRNTDTQYF.

The CDR3 DNA follows: TGTGCCAGCAGCGGACGAAGGGGGCCATACAATGAGCAGTTCTTC. Amino acids: CASSGRRGPYNEQFF. The chain employs TRBV13 and TRBJ2-1, with 7 bases aligning to TRBD1. Unmatched junction bases numbered 8, after V lost 5 bases and J lost 4 bases. The germline V gene has CDR1 PRHDT and CDR2 FYEKMQ (reference sequence). CDR3 length equals 15 residues.